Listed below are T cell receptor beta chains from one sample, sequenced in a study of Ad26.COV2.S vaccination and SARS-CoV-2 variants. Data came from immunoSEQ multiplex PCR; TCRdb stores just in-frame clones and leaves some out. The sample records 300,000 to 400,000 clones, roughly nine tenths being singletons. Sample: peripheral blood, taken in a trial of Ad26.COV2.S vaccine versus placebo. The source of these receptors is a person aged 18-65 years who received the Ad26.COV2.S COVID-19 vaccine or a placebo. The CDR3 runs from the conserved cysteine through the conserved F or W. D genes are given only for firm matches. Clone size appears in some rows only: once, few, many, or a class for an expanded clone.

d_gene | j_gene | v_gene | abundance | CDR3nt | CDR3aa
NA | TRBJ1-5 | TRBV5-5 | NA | TGTGCCAGCAGTCTCTTCATAGAGAATAGCAATCAGCCCCAGCATTTT | CASSLFIENSNQPQHF
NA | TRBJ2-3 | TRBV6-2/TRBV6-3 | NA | TGTGCCAGCAGTTACCAGATTAGCACAGATACGCAGTATTTT | CASSYQISTDTQYF
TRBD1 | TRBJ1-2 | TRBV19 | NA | TGTGCCAGTAGGGGGGGACAGGGCAACTATGGCTACACCTTC | CASRGGQGNYGYTF
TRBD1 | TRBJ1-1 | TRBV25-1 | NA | TGTGCCAGCAAGGGACAGGGAATAGGAGCTTTCTTT | CASKGQGIGAFF
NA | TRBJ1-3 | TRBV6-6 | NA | TGTGCCACCAGGAGGTCATCTGGAAACACCATATATTTT | CATRRSSGNTIYF
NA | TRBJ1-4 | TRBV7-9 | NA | TGTGCCAGCAGCTTAGCCAAAGTCAGCCTTAATGAAAAACTGTTTTTT | CASSLAKVSLNEKLFF
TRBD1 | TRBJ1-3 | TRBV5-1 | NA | TGCGCCAGCAGCTCCGGGACAGGGGTCTCTGGAAACACCATATATTTT | CASSSGTGVSGNTIYF
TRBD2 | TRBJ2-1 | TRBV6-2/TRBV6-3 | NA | TGTGCCAGCAGCCGTCTCGGACTAGCGGGGGGGCAAGAAACCTACAATGAGCAGTTCTTC | CASSRLGLAGGQETYNEQFF
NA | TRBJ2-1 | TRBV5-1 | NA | TGCGCCAGCAGCTTTGGAGAGAGCTCCTACAATGAGCAGTTCTTC | CASSFGESSYNEQFF
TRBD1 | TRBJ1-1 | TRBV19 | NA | TGTGCCAGTAGTAAAGGACAGGCCAACACTGAAGCTTTCTTT | CASSKGQANTEAFF
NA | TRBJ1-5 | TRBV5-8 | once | TGTGCCAGCAGCAGGGGACGGCAGGGCAATCAGCCCCAGCATTTT | CASSRGRQGNQPQHF
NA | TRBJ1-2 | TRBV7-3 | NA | TGTGCCAGCACCCCTGGGGGGAGTGGCTACACCTTC | CASTPGGSGYTF
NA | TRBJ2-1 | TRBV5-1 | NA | TGCGCCAGCAGCTATGATCAAGCGCTCATCGAGCAGTTCTTC | CASSYDQALIEQFF
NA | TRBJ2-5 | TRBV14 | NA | TGTGCCAGCAGCCAAGATTACCCAGTCGAGACCCAGTACTTC | CASSQDYPVETQYF
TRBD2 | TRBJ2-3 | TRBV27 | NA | TGTGCCAGCAGGACTAGCGGGGGGAGCACAGATACGCAGTATTTT | CASRTSGGSTDTQYF
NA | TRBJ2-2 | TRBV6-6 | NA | TGTGCCAGCAGCCACGGCGGGGTAGCCGGGGAGCTGTTTTTT | CASSHGGVAGELFF
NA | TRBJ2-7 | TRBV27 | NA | TGTGCCAGCAGTTTATATAGTCGGGGGGTCGGGACAACTATCTACGAGCAGTACTTC | CASSLYSRGVGTTIYEQYF
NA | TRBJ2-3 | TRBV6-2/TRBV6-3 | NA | TGTGCCAGCAGCCCTACTCCAGGCACAGATACGCAGTATTTT | CASSPTPGTDTQYF
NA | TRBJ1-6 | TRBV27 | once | TGTGCCAGCAGTTTATTCCCGCCGGGGGTCTCCTATAATTCACCCCTCCACTTT | CASSLFPPGVSYNSPLHF
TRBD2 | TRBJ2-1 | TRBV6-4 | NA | TGTGCCAGCAGTGCTCAGCGGGGGGGCCATGAGCAGTTCTTC | CASSAQRGGHEQFF
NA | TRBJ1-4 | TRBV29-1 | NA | TGCAGCGTTGAGGCTGGGTCAACTAATGAAAAACTGTTTTTT | CSVEAGSTNEKLFF
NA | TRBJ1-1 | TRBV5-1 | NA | TGCGCCAGCAGCTTGGCCGGGGGGACACTCACTGAAGCTTTCTTT | CASSLAGGTLTEAFF
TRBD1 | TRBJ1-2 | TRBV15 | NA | TGTGCCACCAGCTCCCGGGACAGCTATGGCTACACCTTC | CATSSRDSYGYTF
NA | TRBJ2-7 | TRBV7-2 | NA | TGTGCCAGCAGCTTAACCACCCACGAGCAGTACTTC | CASSLTTHEQYF
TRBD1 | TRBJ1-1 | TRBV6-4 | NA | TGTGCCAGCAGTGAAGCAGGGGGGAACACTGAAGCTTTCTTT | CASSEAGGNTEAFF
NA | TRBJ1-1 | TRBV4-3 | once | TGCGCCAGCAGCCAAGATTGGCAGGCTAACACTGAAGCTTTCTTT | CASSQDWQANTEAFF
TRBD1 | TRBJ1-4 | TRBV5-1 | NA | TGCGCCAGCAGCACTTCAGGGGGCCCTAATGAAAAACTGTTTTTT | CASSTSGGPNEKLFF
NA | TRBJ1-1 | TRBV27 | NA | TGTGCCAGCAGGGGGCCGCGGACTGAAGCTTTCTTT | CASRGPRTEAFF
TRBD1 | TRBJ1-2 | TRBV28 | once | TGTGCCAGCAGTACTCTACAGGGGAACTATGGCTACACCTTC | CASSTLQGNYGYTF
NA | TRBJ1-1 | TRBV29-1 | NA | TGCAGCGTTGGCCCAGACCTGAACACTGAAGCTTTCTTT | CSVGPDLNTEAFF
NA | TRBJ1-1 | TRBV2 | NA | TGTGCCAGCAGTGAAATCCTGAACACTGAAGCTTTCTTT | CASSEILNTEAFF
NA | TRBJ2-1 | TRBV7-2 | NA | TGTGCCAGCAGCTCTATACGGGCCCTCAATGAGCAGTTCTTC | CASSSIRALNEQFF
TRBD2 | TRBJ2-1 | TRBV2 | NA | TGTGCCAGCAGTGATCCCTTGCGGGAGGGGGACTACAATGAGCAGTTCTTC | CASSDPLREGDYNEQFF
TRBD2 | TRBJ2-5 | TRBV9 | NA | TGTGCCAGCAGCCTCTTGGGCGGGGGGGCGGAGACCCAGTACTTC | CASSLLGGGAETQYF
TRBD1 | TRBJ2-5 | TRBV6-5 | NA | TGTGCCAGCAGTTTAGGGGGGACAGGGCCCGTTGAGACCCAGTACTTC | CASSLGGTGPVETQYF
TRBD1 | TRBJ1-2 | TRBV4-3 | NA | TGCGCCAGCAGCCAAGATCCAGGGGGAAAACTGGGGGGCTACACCTTC | CASSQDPGGKLGGYTF
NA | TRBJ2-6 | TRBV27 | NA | TGTGCCAGCAGTTTTGGAGGGGTGGCTGGGGCCAACGTCCTGACTTTC | CASSFGGVAGANVLTF
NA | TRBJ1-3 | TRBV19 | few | TGTGCCAGTAGTATAGCGGATCTCTCTGGAAACACCATATATTTT | CASSIADLSGNTIYF
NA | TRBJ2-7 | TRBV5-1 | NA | TGCGCCAGCAGCTTGCTACAGGGTACTTTCTCCGAGCAGTACTTC | CASSLLQGTFSEQYF
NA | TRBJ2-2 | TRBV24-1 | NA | TGTGCCACCAGTGATTTCGGAGTCACCGGGGAGCTGTTTTTT | CATSDFGVTGELFF
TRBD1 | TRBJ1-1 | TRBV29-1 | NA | TGCAGCGCAGACGACAGGGACACTGAAGCTTTCTTT | CSADDRDTEAFF
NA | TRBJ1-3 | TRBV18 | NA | TGTGCCAGCTCACCCAGAGGGGAAAAAGGAAACACCATATATTTT | CASSPRGEKGNTIYF